The 21 T cell receptor beta chains reported below all come from one sample, sequenced in a study of CD8 T cells in ankylosing spondylitis. Study results and limitations: Within ankylosing spondylitis blood, a TCR beta motif made up of eight highly homologous variants appeared to be characteristic.

The antigens for these receptors are not known. TCRdb ran MiXCR on the 5' RACE reads and lists one entry per CDR3 protein. The sample holds tens of thousands of distinct CDR3 sequences; 9% are singletons and the top ten take roughly 29%. Sequencing was carried out using blood, either unsorted or a sorted T cell fraction (not recorded which). The receptors derive from a male donor with ankylosing spondylitis.

This clonotype was detected many times. The chain combines TRBV2 with TRBJ2-3; D may be TRBD1 (7 bases). Germline V lookup: CDR1 SNHLY, CDR2 FYNNEI. This CDR3 comprises 15 residues. Trimming removed 4 bases from V and 0 bases from J, with 11 bases in between. CDR3 nucleotide sequence: TGTGCCAGCAGTGCGACAGGGACTAGCACAGATACGCAGTATTTT. This sequence encodes CASSATGTSTDTQYF.

V and J are TRBV5-5 and TRBJ1-5; TRBD1 aligns across 7 bases. J gave up 5 bases and V 7 bases, and 9 bases lay outside the gene matches. Germline-derived CDR1 and CDR2 are SGHKS and YYEKEE (reference sequence). The CDR3 extends over 14 amino acids. This CDR3 reads CASLRQGRDQPQHF. CDR3 DNA sequence: TGTGCCAGCTTACGACAGGGCCGGGATCAGCCCCAGCATTTT.

Only a few counts were recorded for this clonotype. The chain is built from TRBV10-3 and TRBJ1-1; unclear D gene. This CDR3 has 11 amino acids. The V end was cut by 7 bases, the J end by 3 bases, with 6 bases between. From germline, CDR1 is ENHRY and CDR2 SYGVKD. CDR3: CAIKGDTEAFF. DNA of the CDR3: TGTGCCATCAAAGGCGACACTGAAGCTTTCTTT.

This clonotype came up a few times. V is TRBV9 and J is TRBJ2-1; 10 positions match TRBD2. The germline gives CDR1 SGDLS, CDR2 YYNGEE. The CDR3 is 16 residues long. V was pared by 0 bases and J by 8 bases, with 8 bases of the junction left unmatched. CDR3 residues: CASSVVGLAQRDEQFF. The CDR3 bases are TGTGCCAGCAGCGTAGTGGGACTAGCGCAAAGGGATGAGCAGTTCTTC.

This clonotype turned up a few times. V is TRBV7-8 and J is TRBJ2-4; 9 nucleotides align to TRBD2. Trimming took 2 bases from V and 0 from J; bases not matched to a gene: 8. The CDR3 length is 18 residues. The germline V gene encodes CDR1 SGHVS and CDR2 FQNEAQ. The CDR3 here is CASSLLVAGDLAKNIQYF. CDR3 nucleotides: TGTGCCAGCAGCTTACTGGTAGCGGGAGACCTAGCCAAAAACATTCAGTACTTC.

This clonotype was detected many times. Written as DNA, the CDR3 is TGTGCCAGCAGCTTAGCGGGAGCCGCTCTAGCCAAAAACATTCAGTACTTC. Protein product: CASSLAGAALAKNIQYF. The V and J genes are TRBV7-2 and TRBJ2-4; perhaps TRBD2 as D (5 bases). The CDR3 is made up of 17 amino acids. Germline V lookup: CDR1 SGHTA, CDR2 FQGNSA. V was clipped by 0 bases and J by 0 bases, with 12 bases between them.

This clonotype was detected ten times or more. The gene calls are TRBV7-9 and TRBJ2-1; 7 positions match TRBD2. This CDR3 comprises 14 residues. The germline V gene has CDR1 SEHNR and CDR2 FQNEAQ (reference sequence). The V segment lost 5 bases and the J segment 5 bases; nucleotides outside the gene matches: 6. This CDR3 is CASSPRTRHNEQFF. In DNA, the CDR3 is TGTGCCAGCAGCCCGAGGACTAGACACAATGAGCAGTTCTTC.

The rearrangement joins TRBV25-1 to TRBJ1-6; the D gene is possibly TRBD1 (5 bases). Per germline, CDR1 MGHDK and CDR2 SYGVNS. Trimming stripped 0 bases from V and 7 bases from J, with 10 bases between. CDR3 length: 15 amino acids. The CDR3 is CASSEYAGTNSPLHF. CDR3 sequence (DNA): TGTGCCAGCAGTGAATATGCAGGGACGAATTCACCCCTCCACTTT.

This clonotype was counted ten times or more. The chain couples TRBV6-1 to TRBJ2-7; D uncertain. Germline CDR1 MNHNS, CDR2 SASEGT. This CDR3 has 15 amino acids. The V end lost 6 bases, the J end lost 2 bases, and 17 bases lay between the germline ends. The CDR3 DNA reads as TGTGCCAGCAGCCCCGGTCATGGTGCAGCCTACGAGCAGTACGTC. Translation: CASSPGHGAAYEQYV.

The V and J genes are TRBV29-1 and TRBJ2-7, with D possibly TRBD2 on 7 matching bases. Trimming took off 1 base at V and 3 bases at J, with 16 bases between the two ends. The CDR3 consists of 15 residues. Germline values: CDR1 SQVTM, CDR2 ANQGSEA. CDR3 loop: CSVEGGASGLYEQYF. CDR3 DNA: TGCAGCGTTGAAGGGGGGGCTAGCGGTCTCTACGAGCAGTACTTC.

The table lists this clonotype with many counts. The rearrangement joins TRBV7-9 to TRBJ1-3; TRBD1 might be the D (6 bases). Per germline, CDR1 SEHNR and CDR2 FQNEAQ (reference sequence). This CDR3 contains 15 residues. V was pared by 5 bases and J by 0 bases, with 11 bases between. DNA for the CDR3: TGTGCCAGCAGCCGTGTGGGGGCCTCTGGAAACACCATATATTTT. Its protein is CASSRVGASGNTIYF.

The table lists this clonotype with a few counts. The chain is built from TRBV7-8 and TRBJ2-7; the match to TRBD1 covers 7 bases. J was trimmed by 0 bases and V by 1 base; bases with no gene match: 6. Germline CDR1 reads SGHVS; CDR2 reads FQNEAQ. This CDR3 region has 16 residues. CDR3 amino acids: CASSLEKDRPSYEQYF. The CDR3 region has the DNA TGTGCCAGCAGCTTAGAGAAGGACAGGCCCTCCTACGAGCAGTACTTC.

The gene calls are TRBV27 and TRBJ2-3; 11 bases match TRBD1. This CDR3 is built from 15 residues. Germline values: CDR1 MNHEY, CDR2 SMNVEV (reference sequence). Trimming cost V 8 bases and J 3 bases; bases outside gene matches: 7. CDR3 nucleotides: TGTGCCAGCGGCAGAGGGACAGGGGGGACAGATACGCAGTATTTT. As protein: CASGRGTGGTDTQYF.

The gene calls are TRBV7-8 and TRBJ2-6, with 7 nucleotides matching TRBD1. Germline CDR1 is SGHVS and CDR2 is FQNEAQ. The CDR3 length is 16 residues. Germline trimming cut 5 bases from V and 3 bases from J; bases unmatched to any gene: 7. In nucleotides, the CDR3 is TGTGCCAGCAGCAGTGGACAGGTTTATGGGGCCAACGTCCTGACTTTC. Encoded protein: CASSSGQVYGANVLTF.

V and J are TRBV12-3 or TRBV12-4 and TRBJ2-5, with 8 nucleotides matching TRBD2. The trim removed 5 bases at V and 4 bases at J, leaving 6 bases unmatched. This CDR3 is built from 14 residues. The CDR3 DNA sequence: TGTGCCAGCAGTCTCTTCGGGAGGGGAGAGACCCAGTACTTC. This encodes CASSLFGRGETQYF.

This clonotype was counted a few times. The V gene is TRBV20-1, the J gene TRBJ2-5, with 7 bases lining up with TRBD2. After removal of 5 bases from V and 10 bases from J, the junction contained 16 bases not matched to a gene. CDR3 length: 14 residues. Germline assignment: CDR1 DFQATT and CDR2 SNEGSKA (reference sequence). The CDR3 here is CSAPRDYEGKGQYF. The CDR3 nucleotides read TGCAGTGCTCCCCGGGACTATGAAGGGAAGGGCCAGTACTTC.

This clonotype was seen a handful of times. This chain connects TRBV20-1 to TRBJ2-7; 8 nucleotides align to TRBD1. V shed 1 base, J shed 4 bases, and the junction held 6 bases outside the gene matches. The CDR3 is made up of 14 amino acids. From germline, CDR1 is DFQATT and CDR2 SNEGSKA (reference sequence). CDR3 amino acids: CSARADRGWYEQYF. The CDR3 DNA is TGCAGTGCTAGAGCAGACAGGGGATGGTACGAGCAGTACTTC.

This clonotype was recorded many times. The chain joins TRBV2 to TRBJ2-1, with TRBD2 identical over 11 bases. There are 15 residues in the CDR3. The germline gives CDR1 SNHLY, CDR2 FYNNEI. Trimming removed 7 bases from V and 4 bases from J; junction bases left unmatched: 6. CDR3 nucleotides: TGTGCCAGCACCTGGGGACTAGCGGTATACAATGAGCAGTTCTTC. It is translated as CASTWGLAVYNEQFF.

The chain carries TRBV5-1 and TRBJ2-3, with 8 bases that match TRBD2. The V and J ends lost 2 bases and 1 base, in that order; junction bases with no gene match: 6. Germline loops: CDR1 SGHRS, CDR2 YFSETQ. The CDR3 extends over 16 amino acids. Written as DNA, the CDR3 is TGCGCCAGCAGCTTTGCAGCGGGGGCTCGCACAGATACGCAGTATTTT. Translation: CASSFAAGARTDTQYF.

In this sample, this clonotype turned up many times. The chain uses TRBV7-9 and TRBJ2-1; D call uncertain. Trimming stripped 1 base from V and 2 bases from J, with 6 bases between. The CDR3 sequence is 14 residues long. Germline V gene sequence: CDR1 SEHNR, CDR2 FQNEAQ (reference sequence). The CDR3 region has the DNA TGTGCCAGCAGCTTAGACAGAACCTACAATGAGCAGTTCTTC. Translation: CASSLDRTYNEQFF.

The rearrangement links TRBV12-3 or TRBV12-4 to TRBJ2-3, with a weak D call TRBD2 (5 bases). The CDR3 totals 14 residues. Trimming removed 7 bases from V and 3 bases from J, with 14 bases in between. The CDR3 DNA is TGTGCCAGCACCCTCGGGGTCCCGACAGATACGCAGTATTTT. As protein: CASTLGVPTDTQYF.